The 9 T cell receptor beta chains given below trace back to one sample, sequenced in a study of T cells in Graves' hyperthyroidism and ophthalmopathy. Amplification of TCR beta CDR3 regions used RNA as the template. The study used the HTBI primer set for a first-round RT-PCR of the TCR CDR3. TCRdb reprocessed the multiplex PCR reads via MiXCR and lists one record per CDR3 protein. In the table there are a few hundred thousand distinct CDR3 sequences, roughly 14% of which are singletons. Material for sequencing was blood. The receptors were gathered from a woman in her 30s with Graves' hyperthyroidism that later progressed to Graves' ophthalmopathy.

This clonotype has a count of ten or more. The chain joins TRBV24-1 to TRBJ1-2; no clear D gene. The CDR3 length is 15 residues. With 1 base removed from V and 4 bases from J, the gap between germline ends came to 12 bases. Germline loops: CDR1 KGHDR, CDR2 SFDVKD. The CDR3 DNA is TGTGCCACCAGTGATTTCCGTGGGGTAGGCTATGGCTACACCTTC. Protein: CATSDFRGVGYGYTF.

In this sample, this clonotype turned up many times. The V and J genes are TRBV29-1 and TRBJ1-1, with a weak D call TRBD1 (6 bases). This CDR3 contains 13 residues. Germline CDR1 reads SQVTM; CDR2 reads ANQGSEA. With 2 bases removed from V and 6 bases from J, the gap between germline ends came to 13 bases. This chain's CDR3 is CSVEPQGNAEAFF. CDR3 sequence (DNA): TGCAGCGTTGAACCACAGGGAAACGCTGAAGCTTTCTTT. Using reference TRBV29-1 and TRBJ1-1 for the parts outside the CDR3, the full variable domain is SAVISQKPSRDICQRGTSLTIQCQVDSQVTMMFWYRQQPGQSLTLIATANQGSEATYESGFVIDKFPISRPNLTFSTLTVSNMSPEDSSIYLCSVEPQGNAEAFFGQGTRLTVV.

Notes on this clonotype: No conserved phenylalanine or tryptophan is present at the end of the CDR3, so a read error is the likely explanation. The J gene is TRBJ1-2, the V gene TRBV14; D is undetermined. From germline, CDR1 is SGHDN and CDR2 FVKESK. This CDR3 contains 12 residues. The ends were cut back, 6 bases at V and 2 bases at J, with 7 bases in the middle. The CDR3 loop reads CASSLGNYGYTL. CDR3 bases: TGTGCCAGCAGTCTCGGGAACTATGGCTACACCCTC.

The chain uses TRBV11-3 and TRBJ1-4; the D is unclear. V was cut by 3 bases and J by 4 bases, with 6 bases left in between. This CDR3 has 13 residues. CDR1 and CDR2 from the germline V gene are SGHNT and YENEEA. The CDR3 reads CASSFKFNEKLFF. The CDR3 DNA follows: TGTGCCAGCAGCTTTAAATTTAATGAAAAACTGTTTTTT. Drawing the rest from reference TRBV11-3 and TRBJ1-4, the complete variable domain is EAGVVQSPRYKIIEKKQPVAFWCNPISGHNTLYWYLQNLGQGPELLIRYENEEAVDDSQLPKDRFSAERLKGVDSTLKIQPAELGDSAVYLCASSFKFNEKLFFGSGTQLSVL.

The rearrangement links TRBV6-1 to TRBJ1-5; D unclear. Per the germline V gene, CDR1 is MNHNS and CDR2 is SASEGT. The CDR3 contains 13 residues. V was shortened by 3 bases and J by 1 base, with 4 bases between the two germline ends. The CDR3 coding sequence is TGTGCCAGCAGTGAGGTCAGCAATCAGCCCCAGCATTTT. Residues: CASSEVSNQPQHF.

Written as DNA, the CDR3 is TGCGCCAGCAGCCAAGGATCGGTGGGCTCCTACAATGAGCAGTTCTTC. Protein sequence: CASSQGSVGSYNEQFF. V and J are TRBV4-3 and TRBJ2-1, with D unresolved. The CDR3 covers 16 residues. V was pared by 1 base and J by 0 bases, with 10 bases between. CDR1 is LGHNA, CDR2 YSLEER, per germline.

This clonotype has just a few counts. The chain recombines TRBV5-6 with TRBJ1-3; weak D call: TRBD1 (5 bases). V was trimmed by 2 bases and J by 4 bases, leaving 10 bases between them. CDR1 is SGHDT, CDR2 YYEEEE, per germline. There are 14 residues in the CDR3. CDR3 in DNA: TGTGCCAGCAGCTTTGGGGCCGTCGGAAACACCATATATTTT. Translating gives CASSFGAVGNTIYF.

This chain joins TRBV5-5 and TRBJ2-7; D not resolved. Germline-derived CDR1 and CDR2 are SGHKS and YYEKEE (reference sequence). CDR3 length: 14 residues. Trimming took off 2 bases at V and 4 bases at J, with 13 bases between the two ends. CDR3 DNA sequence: TGTGCCAGCAGCTTCGTAGGGCGCAGGTACGAGCAGTACTTC. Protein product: CASSFVGRRYEQYF.

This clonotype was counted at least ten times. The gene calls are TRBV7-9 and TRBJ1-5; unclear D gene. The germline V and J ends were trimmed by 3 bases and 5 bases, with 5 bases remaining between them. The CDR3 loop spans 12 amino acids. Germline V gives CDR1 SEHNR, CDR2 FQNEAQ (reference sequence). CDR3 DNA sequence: TGTGCCAGCAGCTTTACGGATCAGCCCCAGCATTTT. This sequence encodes CASSFTDQPQHF.